The 12 T cell receptor beta chains presented below share a single source sample, sequenced in a study of cytomegalovirus exposure and HLA in healthy donors. The PCR employed 60 Vbeta primers together with 13 Jbeta primers. Clones were read by immunoSEQ multiplex PCR, and TCRdb kept only the in-frame ones, dropping some. The repertoire has 150,000 or so clones, roughly 79% of them found once; the top ten carry over 2.5%. The specimen sequenced was PBMCs. Receptors were obtained from a woman between 45 and 65 years old in good health and CMV-seropositive.

The rearrangement uses TRBV6-7 and TRBJ1-2; maybe TRBD1 (5 bases). TRBV6-7 is recorded as an ORF, its role being uncertain. The CDR3 length is 13 residues. The V and J ends lost 5 bases and 4 bases respectively, with 11 bases between them. The CDR3 DNA reads as TGTGCCAGCAGTAATGACAGCCTCTATGGCTACACCTTC. As protein: CASSNDSLYGYTF.

V is TRBV7-2 and J is TRBJ2-5; tentatively, D is TRBD2 (7 bases). V gave up 1 base and J gave up 1 base, with 16 bases separating them. Germline lookup yields CDR1 SGHTA and CDR2 FQGNSA. This CDR3 has 17 amino acids. CDR3 DNA sequence: TGTGCCAGCAGCTTAGGGTGGGGGGCTAGCGGCCAAGAGACCCAGTACTTC. Translating gives CASSLGWGASGQETQYF. The variable domain in full, completed from reference TRBV7-2 and TRBJ2-5, reads GAGVSQSPSNKVTEKGKDVELRCDPISGHTALYWYRQSLGQGLEFLIYFQGNSAPDKSGLPSDRFSAERTGGSVSTLTIQRTQQEDSAVYLCASSLGWGASGQETQYFGPGTRLLVL.

V gene TRBV25-1 combines with J gene TRBJ1-3; TRBD1 matches 7 bases. Germline V CDR1 and CDR2: MGHDK, SYGVNS. Losses at the gene ends were 5 bases for V and 3 bases for J; bases not matched to a gene: 7. This CDR3 contains 15 residues. CDR3 bases: TGTGCCAGCAGTACCGACAGGGAGAGTGGAAACACCATATATTTT. The encoded protein is CASSTDRESGNTIYF.

The chain employs TRBV15 and TRBJ2-7; D gene unclear. The V end was cut by 0 bases, the J end by 0 bases, with 6 bases between. The CDR3 covers 14 residues. Germline loops: CDR1 LNHNV, CDR2 YYDKDF (reference sequence). The CDR3 protein is CATSRDRSSYEQYF. The CDR3, as DNA: TGTGCCACCAGCAGAGACCGGAGCTCCTACGAGCAGTACTTC.

The genes are TRBV7-2 and TRBJ1-6; the match to TRBD1 covers 7 bases. The germline gives CDR1 SGHTA, CDR2 FQGNSA. V lost 6 bases to trimming and J lost 5 bases; unmatched junction nucleotides: 10. This CDR3 is 16 amino acids long. The CDR3 here is CASSSQFGTDNSPLHF. In DNA, the CDR3 is TGTGCCAGCAGTTCTCAATTCGGGACAGATAATTCACCCCTCCACTTT.

V gene TRBV5-1 combines with J gene TRBJ2-1; possible D gene TRBD2, 6 bases. This CDR3 is 15 amino acids long. From germline, CDR1 is SGHRS and CDR2 YFSETQ. V dropped 3 bases and J dropped 8 bases, with 18 bases sitting between them. The CDR3 DNA reads as TGCGCCAGCAGCTGGGCAGGAAGGTCGGGGGATGAGCAGTTCTTC. It specifies CASSWAGRSGDEQFF.

The chain has TRBV5-1 and TRBJ2-5; the match to TRBD1 covers 10 bases. The DNA end favors TRBJ2-7, so the J call may be wrong. CDR1 is SGHRS, CDR2 YFSETQ, per germline. This CDR3 is 15 amino acids long. The CDR3 is CASSLVGQGENEQYF. The CDR3 DNA reads as TGCGCCAGCAGCTTGGTTGGACAGGGGGAGAACGAGCAGTACTTC.

The chain is built from TRBV12-2 and TRBJ2-1; TRBD2 was called by the table and not checked on the DNA. TRBV12-2 is marked as a pseudogene. The CDR3 is made up of 16 amino acids. CDR3 loop: CASRPLGGRISNEQFF. The CDR3 DNA reads as TGTGCAAGTCGCCCCTTGGGGGGAAGGATTAGCAATGAGCAGTTCTTC.

This chain links TRBV7-9 with TRBJ1-2; tentative D call: TRBD1 (6 bases). The CDR3 is 17 residues long. The V end was cut by 3 bases, the J end by 8 bases, with 25 bases between. Looked up from germline, CDR1 is SEHNR and CDR2 is FQNEAQ (reference sequence). CDR3 region: CASSFTIRGKTGSGYTF. CDR3 DNA: TGTGCCAGCAGCTTCACAATCCGGGGAAAGACAGGCTCAGGCTACACCTTC. Full variable domain (missing parts from reference TRBV7-9 and TRBJ1-2): DTGVSQNPRHKITKRGQNVTFRCDPISEHNRLYWYRQTLGQGPEFLTYFQNEAQLEKSRLLSDRFSAERPKGSFSTLEIQRTEQGDSAMYLCASSFTIRGKTGSGYTFGSGTRLTVV.

A few counts support this clone. The rearrangement uses TRBV5-1 and TRBJ1-6; a weak D match, TRBD1 (5 bases). Trimming pared 2 bases from V and 7 bases from J, leaving 13 bases between. This CDR3 spans 15 amino acids. The germline V gene encodes CDR1 SGHRS and CDR2 YFSETQ. The CDR3 nucleotides read TGCGCCAGCAGCTTAGGAGGGGCAAGGAATTCACCCCTCCACTTT. Translated: CASSLGGARNSPLHF.

This rearrangement joins TRBV27 to TRBJ2-7, with D possibly matching TRBD2 (6 bases). Trimming left V 3 bases short and J 0 bases short, with 9 bases between. Germline loops: CDR1 MNHEY, CDR2 SMNVEV (reference sequence). The CDR3 contains 14 residues. The CDR3 loop reads CASSFGGSSYEQYF. CDR3 sequence (DNA): TGTGCCAGCAGTTTTGGGGGGAGCTCCTACGAGCAGTACTTC.

The rearrangement joins TRBV28 to TRBJ1-1; possible D gene TRBD1, 5 bases. CDR3 size: 14 residues. Germline V lookup: CDR1 MDHEN, CDR2 SYDVKM. V lost 3 bases and J lost 4, with 12 bases in between. The CDR3: CASSLAGFGTEAFF. CDR3 DNA sequence: TGTGCCAGCAGTTTGGCAGGGTTTGGCACTGAAGCTTTCTTT.